The rows below give T cell receptor beta chains drawn from one sample of a study of blood T cell repertoires in COVID-19. The data were produced by immunoSEQ multiplex PCR, yet TCRdb's version contains in-frame clones alone and is incomplete. The sample shows 200,000 to 250,000 clones, 75% to 90% of them seen only once. Material for sequencing was PBMCs or T cells enriched from blood (not recorded which). The receptors originated from a woman in her 30s who had been exposed to COVID-19. The CDR3 runs from the conserved cysteine through the conserved F or W. A D gene is named only where the DNA matches it firmly. Some rows have no size entry. The others give once, few or many, or a class for an expanded clone.

V: TRBV7-2; D: NA; size: NA; J: TRBJ1-5; DNA: TGTGCCAGCAGCTTAGCAGCTAATAGCAATCAGCCCCAGCATTTT; CDR3: CASSLAANSNQPQHF
V: TRBV5-1; D: NA; size: NA; J: TRBJ2-1; DNA: TGCGCCAGCAGCCCAAACTCGCGCTCCTACAATGAGCAGTTCTTC; CDR3: CASSPNSRSYNEQFF
V: TRBV11-1; D: TRBD1; size: once; J: TRBJ2-1; DNA: TGTGCCAGCAGCCTGATACTCGACAGGGCTGAGCAGTTCTTC; CDR3: CASSLILDRAEQFF
V: TRBV14; D: TRBD2; size: NA; J: TRBJ2-3; DNA: TGTGCCAGCAGCCAACTAGCGGGAGCGGTAAATACGCAGTATTTT; CDR3: CASSQLAGAVNTQYF
V: TRBV2; D: NA; size: NA; J: TRBJ1-3; DNA: TGTGCCAGCAGTGAGATACAGGGAACTGGAAACACCATATATTTT; CDR3: CASSEIQGTGNTIYF
V: TRBV28; D: NA; size: NA; J: TRBJ2-3; DNA: TGTGCCAGCAGTTCCGGTAGCCAAGAAGATACGCAGTATTTT; CDR3: CASSSGSQEDTQYF
V: TRBV7-9; D: TRBD2; size: NA; J: TRBJ2-5; DNA: TGTGCCAGCAGCTTAGCGCTGCTAGCGGGTGAAGAGACCCAGTACTTC; CDR3: CASSLALLAGEETQYF
V: TRBV2; D: TRBD1; size: NA; J: TRBJ1-2; DNA: TGTGCCACCCTTGGACAGGTCCTCTATGGCTACACCTTC; CDR3: CATLGQVLYGYTF
V: TRBV21-1; D: NA; size: NA; J: TRBJ2-1; DNA: TGTGCCAGCAGCAAAACAGGGTGGGGCAATGAGCAGTTCTTC; CDR3: CASSKTGWGNEQFF
V: TRBV19; D: NA; size: NA; J: TRBJ2-2; DNA: TGTGCCAGTAGTATAAGTGGGCCTACCGGGGAGCTGTTTTTT; CDR3: CASSISGPTGELFF
V: TRBV20-1; D: NA; size: many; J: TRBJ2-7; DNA: TGCAGTGCTAGTGGGCAGGGGAGGGTGAGGGAGCAGTACTTC; CDR3: CSASGQGRVREQYF
V: TRBV14; D: TRBD2; size: NA; J: TRBJ2-7; DNA: TGTGCCAGCAGCCAAGATCGGGGAGGGCTCGAGCAGTACTTC; CDR3: CASSQDRGGLEQYF
V: TRBV2; D: NA; size: NA; J: TRBJ1-6; DNA: TGTGCCAGCAGGGAGACAGGAGTCGGATCACCCCTCCACTTT; CDR3: CASRETGVGSPLHF
V: TRBV6-5; D: NA; size: once; J: TRBJ2-1; DNA: TGTGCCAGCAGTTTATCAGGGAACAATGAGCAGTTCTTC; CDR3: CASSLSGNNEQFF
V: TRBV5-1; D: TRBD2; size: NA; J: TRBJ2-7; DNA: TGCGCCAGCAGCTTAGGGCTAGCGGGAGACGAGCAGTACTTC; CDR3: CASSLGLAGDEQYF
V: TRBV3-1/TRBV3-2; D: NA; size: NA; J: TRBJ2-1; DNA: TGTGCCAGCAGCCCGAGGGAGTTTAGTATCAATGAGCAGTTCTTC; CDR3: CASSPREFSINEQFF
V: TRBV9; D: NA; size: NA; J: TRBJ1-3; DNA: TGTGCCAGCAGCCGGTCGGCTGGAAACACCATATATTTT; CDR3: CASSRSAGNTIYF
V: TRBV5-4; D: TRBD1; size: NA; J: TRBJ2-7; DNA: TGTGCCAGCAGCTCCCCATCGGGGACAGGTGGGCAGTACTTC; CDR3: CASSSPSGTGGQYF
V: TRBV6-2/TRBV6-3; D: TRBD2; size: NA; J: TRBJ2-7; DNA: TGTGCCAGCAGCTTTCCGGGACTAGCGGGAGGGCCTTTACAGGCCTACGAGCAGTACTTC; CDR3: CASSFPGLAGGPLQAYEQYF
V: TRBV5-1; D: TRBD1; size: NA; J: TRBJ1-1; DNA: TGCGCCAGCAGCCCTTTACAGGGGACGAACACTGAAGCTTTCTTT; CDR3: CASSPLQGTNTEAFF
V: TRBV5-1; D: NA; size: once; J: TRBJ1-2; DNA: TGCGCCAGCAGCTTGGGACAGAGCTATGGCTACACCTTC; CDR3: CASSLGQSYGYTF
V: TRBV29-1; D: TRBD2; size: NA; J: TRBJ2-2; DNA: TGCAGCGTAAGGACTAGCGGGAGCCCCACCGGGGAGCTGTTTTTT; CDR3: CSVRTSGSPTGELFF
V: TRBV5-1; D: NA; size: NA; J: TRBJ1-5; DNA: TGCGCCAGCAGCTTGGGGGCAGTCAATCAGCCCCAGCATTTT; CDR3: CASSLGAVNQPQHF
V: TRBV4-1; D: TRBD2; size: once; J: TRBJ2-1; DNA: TGCGCCAGCAGCCAGAGACTAGCGGGGATCCTCTACAATGAGCAGTTCTTC; CDR3: CASSQRLAGILYNEQFF
V: TRBV13; D: TRBD1; size: NA; J: TRBJ1-2; DNA: TGTGCCAGCAGCATACCGGGACAGGCAACCTTTTATGGCTACACCTTC; CDR3: CASSIPGQATFYGYTF
V: TRBV5-1; D: NA; size: NA; J: TRBJ2-7; DNA: TGCGCCAGCAGCTTGGGGAGGACCTACGAGCAGTACTTC; CDR3: CASSLGRTYEQYF
V: TRBV24-1; D: NA; size: NA; J: TRBJ2-1; DNA: TGTGCCACCAGTGATAAGGGACTGGTTTACGGGGAGCAGTTCTTC; CDR3: CATSDKGLVYGEQFF
V: TRBV25-1; D: NA; size: NA; J: TRBJ1-1; DNA: TGTGCCAGCAGTGAATTACAGGGGAACACTGAAGCTTTCTTT; CDR3: CASSELQGNTEAFF
V: TRBV6-5; D: NA; size: NA; J: TRBJ2-1; DNA: TGTGCCAGCAGTTACGCAGGGCTCTACAATGAGCAGTTCTTC; CDR3: CASSYAGLYNEQFF
V: TRBV28; D: TRBD2; size: NA; J: TRBJ2-3; DNA: TGTGCCAGCAGTCCCGACGGACCGGGACTAATTACAGATACGCAGTATTTT; CDR3: CASSPDGPGLITDTQYF
V: TRBV6-5; D: NA; size: NA; J: TRBJ1-1; DNA: TGTGCCAGCAAAAGGGGCACTGAAGCTTTCTTT; CDR3: CASKRGTEAFF
V: TRBV28; D: TRBD2; size: few; J: TRBJ2-3; DNA: TGTGCCAGCAGTTCTAGGGGACTAGCGGGAGGTAGAGATACGCAGTATTTT; CDR3: CASSSRGLAGGRDTQYF
V: TRBV10-2; D: NA; size: NA; J: TRBJ1-5; DNA: TGCGCCAGCACTGACAACGGTAGCAATCAGCCCCAGCATTTT; CDR3: CASTDNGSNQPQHF
V: TRBV7-9; D: NA; size: NA; J: TRBJ1-1; DNA: TGTGCCAGCAGCCCCCGACCGGGTCGGCATAACACTGAAGCTTTCTTT; CDR3: CASSPRPGRHNTEAFF
V: TRBV5-4; D: TRBD2; size: once; J: TRBJ2-5; DNA: TGTGCCAGCAGCTCCCAAAGACTAGCGGGAGAGGAGACCCAGTACTTC; CDR3: CASSSQRLAGEETQYF
V: TRBV3-1/TRBV3-2; D: TRBD2; size: NA; J: TRBJ2-2; DNA: TGTGCCAGCAGCCTCTACCCGGGACTAGCGGAAAGGAACACCGGGGAGCTGTTTTTT; CDR3: CASSLYPGLAERNTGELFF
V: TRBV24-1; D: TRBD1; size: NA; J: TRBJ1-5; DNA: TGTGCCACCAGTGATTCCCTCGGACAGGGCGAGTATCAGCCCCAGCATTTT; CDR3: CATSDSLGQGEYQPQHF
V: TRBV3-1/TRBV3-2; D: NA; size: NA; J: TRBJ1-3; DNA: TGTGCCAGCAGCCGAACAGGGCCTGGAAACACCATATATTTT; CDR3: CASSRTGPGNTIYF
V: TRBV5-8; D: TRBD1; size: NA; J: TRBJ2-7; DNA: TGTGCCAGCAGCTTGGGCGAGACAGGGGTTGGAGAGCAGTACTTC; CDR3: CASSLGETGVGEQYF
V: TRBV28; D: NA; size: NA; J: TRBJ1-1; DNA: TGTGCCAGCAGTTTAGTCGGGACAATAAGGGACACTGAAGCTTTCTTT; CDR3: CASSLVGTIRDTEAFF
V: TRBV6-5; D: TRBD1; size: NA; J: TRBJ1-2; DNA: TGTGCCAGCAAACGGACAGGGATGGGGAACTATGGCTACACCTTC; CDR3: CASKRTGMGNYGYTF
V: TRBV9; D: NA; size: NA; J: TRBJ1-1; DNA: TGTGCCAGCAGCGTAGTTGCGACAGGGAACACTGAAGCTTTCTTT; CDR3: CASSVVATGNTEAFF
V: TRBV6-5; D: TRBD2; size: NA; J: TRBJ2-3; DNA: TGTGCCAGCAGATTGGCTAGCGGCTACACAGATACGCAGTATTTT; CDR3: CASRLASGYTDTQYF
V: TRBV16; D: NA; size: NA; J: TRBJ1-2; DNA: TGTGCCAGCAGCCAAGGGGCGCGGTATGGCTACACCTTC; CDR3: CASSQGARYGYTF
V: TRBV10-3; D: TRBD1; size: NA; J: TRBJ1-5; DNA: TGTGCCATCAAAGATGAGTCAGGGGGCCGCGGCAATCAGCCCCAGCATTTT; CDR3: CAIKDESGGRGNQPQHF
V: TRBV18; D: TRBD1; size: NA; J: TRBJ2-6; DNA: TGTGCCAGCTCACCCATCTCCGGGACAGGATTATCTGGGGCCAACGTCCTGACTTTC; CDR3: CASSPISGTGLSGANVLTF
V: TRBV19; D: NA; size: few; J: TRBJ1-2; DNA: TGTGCCAGTACTCCTGACAGGTCTCTTTATGGCTACACCTTC; CDR3: CASTPDRSLYGYTF
V: TRBV13; D: TRBD2; size: NA; J: TRBJ2-1; DNA: TGTGCCAGCGGCCGTCCGGGACTAGCGGCTCAGGGGGTCAATGAGCAGTTCTTC; CDR3: CASGRPGLAAQGVNEQFF
V: TRBV9; D: TRBD1; size: NA; J: TRBJ2-3; DNA: TGTGCCAGCAGCGTAGCTCGGCAGGGGGCCGATACGCAGTATTTT; CDR3: CASSVARQGADTQYF
V: TRBV6-1; D: TRBD1; size: once; J: TRBJ1-5; DNA: TGTGCCAGCAGTGGACGGGACAGGGGAAGCAATCAGCCCCAGCATTTT; CDR3: CASSGRDRGSNQPQHF